This TCR beta chain appears in the sequencing data of a study of T cell responses to AZD1222 COVID-19 vaccine. The CDR3 is 15 residues long. Germline CDR1 MDHEN, CDR2 SYDVKM. Trimming removed 2 bases at V and 5 bases at J, with 10 bases between. Assay: immunoSEQ multiplex PCR; the TCRdb copy retains only in-frame clones and omits some. The data show around 150,000 clones, with 90% seen just once and 3% to 3.5% held by the top ten. The TCR sequence derives from an adult who received the AZD1222 COVID-19 vaccine. The rearrangement links TRBV28 to TRBJ1-6, with D uncertain. The sample was peripheral blood, taken 28 days after the second AZD1222 dose. The CDR3 nucleotides read TGTGCCAGCAGTTTAGTGGTTGGGGATAATTCACCCCTCCACTTT. Encoded protein: CASSLVVGDNSPLHF.